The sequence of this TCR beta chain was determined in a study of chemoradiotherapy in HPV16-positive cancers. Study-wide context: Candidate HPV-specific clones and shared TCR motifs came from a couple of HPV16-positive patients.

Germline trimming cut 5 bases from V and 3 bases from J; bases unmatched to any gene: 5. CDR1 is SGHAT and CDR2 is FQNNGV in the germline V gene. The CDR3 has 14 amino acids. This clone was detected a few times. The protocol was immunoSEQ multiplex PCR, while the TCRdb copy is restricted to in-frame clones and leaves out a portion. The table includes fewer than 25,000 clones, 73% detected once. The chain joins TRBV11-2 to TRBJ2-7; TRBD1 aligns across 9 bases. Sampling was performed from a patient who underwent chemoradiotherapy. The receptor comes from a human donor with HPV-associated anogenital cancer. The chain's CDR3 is CASSPGQGYYEQYF. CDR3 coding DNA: TGTGCCAGCAGCCCGGGACAGGGATACTACGAGCAGTACTTC.